A selection of T cell receptor beta chains follows, all from one sample in a study of blood T cell repertoires in COVID-19. Method: immunoSEQ multiplex PCR; TCRdb's copy keeps in-frame clones and lacks some. Among fewer than 200,000 clones listed, roughly 86% were seen once. Material: peripheral blood. These receptors were obtained from a man aged 40-49 years who had recovered from COVID-19. Both conserved end residues are part of each CDR3. Fields, in order: D gene, clone size, V gene, J gene, CDR3 DNA, CDR3 protein. A D gene is named only where the DNA matches it firmly. Size tells how often a clone was seen (once, few, many) or the class of an expanded clone, and some rows leave it out.

.	.	TRBV7-9	TRBJ2-3	TGTGCCAGCAGCTTGTCCCAGGGGGGTGATACGCAGTATTTT	CASSLSQGGDTQYF
.	many	TRBV24-1	TRBJ1-4	TGTGCCACCAGTGATTCAGGGCTTGAAAAACTGTTTTTT	CATSDSGLEKLFF
.	.	TRBV4-3	TRBJ2-3	TGCGCCAGCAGCCAAGAAACTAGCACAGATACGCAGTATTTT	CASSQETSTDTQYF
TRBD2	once	TRBV3-1/TRBV3-2	TRBJ2-1	TGTGCCAGCAGGGCGGGAGGGCCTGGCAATGAGCAGTTCTTC	CASRAGGPGNEQFF
TRBD1	.	TRBV5-5	TRBJ1-3	TGTGCCAGCAGCGCGGCGAGGACAGGAACTGGAAACACCATATATTTT	CASSAARTGTGNTIYF
.	few	TRBV21-1	TRBJ2-1	TGTGCCAGCAGCACCCATCTAGCGGGAGAGGACAATGAGCAGTTCTTC	CASSTHLAGEDNEQFF
.	medium-sized	TRBV27	TRBJ2-2	TGTGCCAGCAGTTCCAGGGTTGGCGGGGAGCTGTTTTTT	CASSSRVGGELFF
TRBD2	.	TRBV11-3	TRBJ2-1	TGTGCCAGCAGCTTAGAACTAGCGGCCTACAATGAGCAGTTCTTC	CASSLELAAYNEQFF
TRBD2	.	TRBV6-5	TRBJ2-1	TGTGCCAGCAGCACTAGCGGGAACGGGCATGAGCAGTTCTTC	CASSTSGNGHEQFF
TRBD1	.	TRBV19	TRBJ1-5	TGTGCCAGTAGTATAAGGGGGACAGGGGGTTATAGCAATCAGCCCCAGCATTTT	CASSIRGTGGYSNQPQHF
.	.	TRBV5-1	TRBJ2-5	TGCGCCAGCAGCTCCGACGGACAGTCCACCCAGTACTTC	CASSSDGQSTQYF
.	.	TRBV10-3	TRBJ1-2	TGTGCCATCAGGCCCGGGGAACACTATGGCTACACCTTC	CAIRPGEHYGYTF
.	few	TRBV27	TRBJ1-1	TGTGCCAGCAGTTTAGATGGGGGCACCACTGAAGCTTTCTTT	CASSLDGGTTEAFF
.	few	TRBV4-1	TRBJ2-5	TGCGCCAGCAGCCAAGTAGCGGTATCCCAAGAGACCCAGTACTTC	CASSQVAVSQETQYF
.	few	TRBV27	TRBJ2-5	TGTGCCAGCAGTTGGACGGGGGAAGAGACCCAGTACTTC	CASSWTGEETQYF
TRBD1	.	TRBV10-3	TRBJ1-1	TGTGCCATCAGGGGGACAGGAGGGGAGGACACTGAAGCTTTCTTT	CAIRGTGGEDTEAFF
.	.	TRBV9	TRBJ2-6	TGTGCCAGCAGCGTAATGGCGGTTTTATACTCTGGGGCCAACGTCCTGACTTTC	CASSVMAVLYSGANVLTF
TRBD1	.	TRBV6-5	TRBJ1-1	TGTGCCAGCAGTTACCGGACAGGGACTGAAGCTTTCTTT	CASSYRTGTEAFF
.	few	TRBV4-2	TRBJ1-1	TGTGCCAGCAGCCAAACAGAGAACACTGAAGCTTTCTTT	CASSQTENTEAFF
TRBD1	once	TRBV27	TRBJ1-2	TGTGCCTCCCAGGGGGACAGCAGATATGGCTACACCTTC	CASQGDSRYGYTF